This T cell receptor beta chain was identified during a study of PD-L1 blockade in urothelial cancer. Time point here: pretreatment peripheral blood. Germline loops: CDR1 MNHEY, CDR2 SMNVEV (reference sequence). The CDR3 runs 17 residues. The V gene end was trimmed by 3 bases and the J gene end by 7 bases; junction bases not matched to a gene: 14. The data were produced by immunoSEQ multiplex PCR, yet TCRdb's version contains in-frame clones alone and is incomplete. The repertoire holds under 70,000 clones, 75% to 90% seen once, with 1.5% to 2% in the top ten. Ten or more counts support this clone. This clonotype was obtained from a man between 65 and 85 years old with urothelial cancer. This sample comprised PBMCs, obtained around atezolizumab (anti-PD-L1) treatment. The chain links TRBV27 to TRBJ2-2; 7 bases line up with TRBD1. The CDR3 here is CASSFSQTGFSDGELFF. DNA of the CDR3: TGTGCCAGCAGTTTCTCACAGACAGGGTTTTCGGACGGGGAGCTGTTTTTT.